The 28 T cell receptor beta chains below come from one sample, sequenced in a study of OX40 agonist ivuxolimab in advanced cancers. Profiled with immunoSEQ multiplex PCR; TCRdb holds only in-frame clones, not every one. Of 77,000 or so clones listed, over 75% are singletons. The sequencing used CD4+ or CD8+ T cells sorted from blood, collected in a trial of the OX40 agonist ivuxolimab. The receptors stem from an adult with an advanced solid tumor such as melanoma, head and neck, liver or kidney cancer.

V usage is TRBV9 and J usage is TRBJ2-2; D is unresolved. The CDR3 is made up of 14 amino acids. Germline V lookup: CDR1 SGDLS, CDR2 YYNGEE. The V end lost 4 bases, the J end lost 0 bases, and 7 bases lay between the germline ends. CDR3 bases: TGTGCCAGCAGCCCTACAACGAACACCGGGGAGCTGTTTTTT. Its translation is CASSPTTNTGELFF.

This clone was recorded once. The V call is TRBV14, the J call TRBJ2-7, with D possibly matching TRBD2 (6 bases). The germline V and J ends were trimmed by 4 bases and 0 bases, with 10 bases remaining between them. Germline lookup yields CDR1 SGHDN and CDR2 FVKESK. The CDR3 sequence is 14 residues long. CDR3: CASSRGGFSYEQYF. The DNA for the CDR3 is TGTGCCAGCAGCCGTGGAGGGTTCTCCTACGAGCAGTACTTC.

The genes are TRBV14 and TRBJ1-5, with D unresolved. Trimming removed 3 bases at V and 4 bases at J, with 4 bases between. This CDR3 spans 12 amino acids. Germline V gene sequence: CDR1 SGHDN, CDR2 FVKESK. CDR3 DNA: TGTGCCAGCAGCCAGGCAAATCAGCCCCAGCATTTT. Protein: CASSQANQPQHF.

CDR3 amino acids: CASSPSQIQQGLVSPEAFF. The CDR3 nucleotides are TGTGCCAGCAGCCCATCACAAATACAACAGGGGTTGGTTAGCCCTGAAGCTTTCTTT. This sequence joins TRBV11-2 and TRBJ1-1; 7 bases fit TRBD1. Germline V gene lookup returns CDR1 SGHAT and CDR2 FQNNGV. With V trimmed by 5 bases and J by 6 bases, 24 bases remained unmatched. The length of the CDR3 is 19 residues. Based on the CDR3 plus reference TRBV11-2 and TRBJ1-1, the full variable domain is EAGVAQSPRYKIIEKRQSVAFWCNPISGHATLYWYQQILGQGPKLLIQFQNNGVVDDSQLPKDRFSAERLKGVDSTLKIQPAKLEDSAVYLCASSPSQIQQGLVSPEAFFGQGTRLTVV.

This chain connects TRBV2 to TRBJ2-7; no firm D call. Germline CDR1 reads SNHLY; CDR2 reads FYNNEI. Trimming pared 2 bases from V and 3 bases from J, leaving 8 bases between. The CDR3 loop spans 13 amino acids. CDR3 residues: CASSEPPVYEQYF. The CDR3 DNA is TGTGCCAGCAGTGAACCCCCAGTCTACGAGCAGTACTTC.

The chain recombines TRBV5-1 with TRBJ2-7; no reliable D call. The CDR3 covers 12 residues. V was pared by 5 bases and J by 6 bases, with 12 bases between. Germline CDR1 is SGHRS and CDR2 is YFSETQ. DNA for the CDR3: TGCGCCAGCAGAAGGATCGAAGGCGAGCAGTACTTC. Its translation is CASRRIEGEQYF.

The V call is TRBV19, the J call TRBJ2-1, with TRBD2 identical over 9 bases. The germline gives CDR1 LNHDA, CDR2 SQIVND (reference sequence). CDR3 length equals 13 residues. V lost 8 bases to trimming and J lost 5 bases; unmatched junction nucleotides: 4. The CDR3 DNA reads as TGTGCCAGTGGGGGGACTAGCAACAATGAGCAGTTCTTC. Translated: CASGGTSNNEQFF.

The rearrangement links TRBV11-1 to TRBJ1-1; 7 bases match TRBD1. Losses at the gene ends were 8 bases for V and 3 bases for J; bases not matched to a gene: 6. The CDR3 has 13 amino acids. CDR1 and CDR2 (germline): SGHAT, FQDESV (reference sequence). CDR3 sequence reads: CASGTDRDTEAFF. CDR3 DNA sequence: TGTGCCAGCGGGACAGATCGGGACACTGAAGCTTTCTTT.

The genes are TRBV7-8 and TRBJ1-1; D gene ambiguous. The ends were cut back, 4 bases at V and 7 bases at J, with 16 bases in the middle. This CDR3 region has 14 residues. CDR1 is SGHVS, CDR2 FQNEAQ, per germline. The CDR3 region has the DNA TGTGCCAGCAGCTCATATTCTAGCTCCTATGAAGCTTTCTTT. As protein: CASSSYSSSYEAFF.

The chain combines TRBV11-3 with TRBJ2-1; 7 nucleotides agree with TRBD2. This CDR3 is 14 amino acids long. The germline V gene encodes CDR1 SGHNT and CDR2 YENEEA. V trimming: 4 bases; J trimming: 5 bases; junction bases outside the gene matches: 5. CDR3 DNA sequence: TGTGCCAGCAGCTCAGGACTAGTGAACAATGAGCAGTTCTTC. Protein product: CASSSGLVNNEQFF.

In its sample, this clone was seen a few times. The chain recombines TRBV7-2 with TRBJ2-2; 10 bases agree with TRBD2. V trimming: 5 bases; J trimming: 1 base; junction bases outside the gene matches: 1. This CDR3 is 15 amino acids long. Germline V CDR1 and CDR2: SGHTA, FQGNSA. The CDR3 here is CASSRLAGNTGELFF. CDR3 bases: TGTGCCAGCAGCCGACTAGCGGGGAACACCGGGGAGCTGTTTTTT.

The CDR3 region is CASSQDTGRGGKAFF. CDR3 coding DNA: TGCGCCAGCAGCCAAGATACGGGCCGAGGAGGAAAAGCTTTCTTT. J is TRBJ1-1 and V is TRBV4-1; D is unclear. Per germline, CDR1 MGHRA and CDR2 YSYEKL. V gave up 0 bases and J gave up 9 bases, with 17 bases separating them. The CDR3 has 15 residues.

The CDR3 loop reads CASSPSSGPNYGYTF. CDR3 bases: TGCGCCAGCAGCCCTTCGTCGGGGCCGAACTATGGCTACACCTTC. The genes are TRBV4-3 and TRBJ1-2; D may be TRBD1 (5 bases). Germline values: CDR1 LGHNA, CDR2 YSLEER. Trimming pared 4 bases from V and 2 bases from J, leaving 14 bases between. This CDR3 has 15 residues.

The chain carries TRBV27 and TRBJ2-7, with D perhaps matching TRBD2 (6 bases). CDR1 is MNHEY, CDR2 SMNVEV, per germline (reference sequence). This CDR3 has 15 residues. Trimming cost V 4 bases and J 0 bases, with 13 bases left between them. The CDR3 DNA reads as TGTGCCAGCAGTTCCGTGGAGGGGATCTCCTACGAGCAGTACTTC. It encodes CASSSVEGISYEQYF.

About this clone: The sample contains more than one DNA sequence encoding this CDR3. The chain is built from TRBV5-4 and TRBJ2-1; 11 bases align to TRBD2. Per germline, CDR1 SGHNT and CDR2 YYREEE (reference sequence). Trimming took 3 bases from V and 4 from J; bases not matched to a gene: 3. This CDR3 has 15 amino acids. Written as DNA, the CDR3 is TGTGCCAGCAGCTGGGGACTAGCGGCGTACAATGAGCAGTTCTTC. Translation: CASSWGLAAYNEQFF.

This chain joins TRBV4-3 and TRBJ2-1; no firm D call. V gave up 0 bases and J gave up 5 bases, with 8 bases separating them. The CDR3 covers 14 residues. Germline V gene lookup returns CDR1 LGHNA and CDR2 YSLEER. For the CDR3, the DNA is TGCGCCAGCAGCCAAGATCACCAGGACAATGAGCAGTTCTTC. As protein: CASSQDHQDNEQFF.

The J gene is TRBJ2-1, the V gene TRBV7-3; 11 nucleotides line up with TRBD2. V trimming: 5 bases; J trimming: 14 bases; junction bases outside the gene matches: 14. Germline V gene sequence: CDR1 SGHTA, CDR2 FQGTGA. The CDR3 has 15 residues. The CDR3 spells CASSPQGGLAARKFF. CDR3 DNA sequence: TGTGCCAGCAGCCCGCAGGGGGGACTAGCGGCTCGTAAGTTCTTC.

The chain joins TRBV4-3 to TRBJ2-5; possibly TRBD1 or TRBD2 for D (5 bases each). Trimming removed 6 bases from V and 7 bases from J, with 15 bases in between. The CDR3 contains 13 residues. Looked up from germline, CDR1 is LGHNA and CDR2 is YSLEER. Here the CDR3 reads CASSVDERGTQYF. CDR3 in DNA: TGCGCCAGCAGTGTGGACGAGAGGGGGACCCAGTACTTC.

The chain couples TRBV4-3 to TRBJ2-7; D is unclear. The germline gives CDR1 LGHNA, CDR2 YSLEER. CDR3 length: 17 amino acids. V was shortened by 4 bases and J by 0 bases, with 19 bases between the two germline ends. The CDR3 loop is CASSRSPTPDTSYEQYF. CDR3 bases: TGCGCCAGCAGCCGCAGTCCGACTCCAGATACCTCCTACGAGCAGTACTTC.

Only one count was recorded for this clone. This chain joins TRBV7-3 and TRBJ2-7, with D perhaps TRBD1 (5 bases). V was cut by 5 bases and J by 7 bases, with 15 bases left in between. The CDR3 loop spans 13 amino acids. Germline assignment: CDR1 SGHTA and CDR2 FQGTGA. In nucleotides, the CDR3 is TGTGCCAGCAGCCCCTATCAGGGCCTGGAGCAGTACTTC. It codes for CASSPYQGLEQYF.

The rearrangement links TRBV9 to TRBJ1-3; possible D gene TRBD1, 6 bases. The CDR3 contains 15 residues. The germline V and J ends were trimmed by 3 bases and 0 bases, with 10 bases remaining between them. The germline V gene encodes CDR1 SGDLS and CDR2 YYNGEE. CDR3 residues: CASSERGASGNTIYF. Here the CDR3 DNA reads TGTGCCAGCAGCGAAAGGGGGGCCTCTGGAAACACCATATATTTT.

The V and J genes are TRBV19 and TRBJ2-7; the D is unclear. Trimming removed 4 bases at V and 2 bases at J, with 9 bases between. Germline values: CDR1 LNHDA, CDR2 SQIVND (reference sequence). The CDR3 contains 13 residues. Written as DNA, the CDR3 is TGTGCCAGTAGTAATCTCCAAACCTACGAGCAGTACTTC. Translation: CASSNLQTYEQYF.

This chain connects TRBV15 to TRBJ1-1; no reliable D call. Trimming shortened V by 3 bases and J by 2 bases, and 13 bases separated the two germline ends. CDR3 length: 15 amino acids. The germline V gene encodes CDR1 LNHNV and CDR2 YYDKDF (reference sequence). The CDR3 nucleotides are TGTGCCACCAGCAGGTCGGACGGAAGAAACACTGAAGCTTTCTTT. Translation: CATSRSDGRNTEAFF.

The chain recombines TRBV11-2 with TRBJ1-1; D uncertain. This CDR3 has 18 residues. Trimming shortened V by 1 base and J by 4 bases, and 22 bases separated the two germline ends. CDR1 is SGHAT and CDR2 is FQNNGV in the germline V gene. The CDR3 loop is CASSLVFGVGPGSTEAFF. Here the CDR3 DNA reads TGTGCCAGCAGCTTAGTCTTTGGGGTCGGACCGGGAAGCACTGAAGCTTTCTTT. Full variable domain (remainder filled in from reference TRBV11-2 and TRBJ1-1): EAGVAQSPRYKIIEKRQSVAFWCNPISGHATLYWYQQILGQGPKLLIQFQNNGVVDDSQLPKDRFSAERLKGVDSTLKIQPAKLEDSAVYLCASSLVFGVGPGSTEAFFGQGTRLTVV.

This rearrangement joins TRBV5-1 to TRBJ2-7; perhaps TRBD1 as D (6 bases). The V and J ends lost 0 bases and 6 bases respectively, with 16 bases between them. The CDR3 is 15 residues long. Germline V lookup: CDR1 SGHRS, CDR2 YFSETQ. CDR3 loop: CASSLGTEGFSEQYF. CDR3 DNA: TGCGCCAGCAGCTTGGGGACAGAGGGGTTCTCCGAGCAGTACTTC.

The CDR3 nucleotides read TGTGCCTCGAAGACAGGCGCCTCAGCTAACTATGGCTACACCTTC. It specifies CASKTGASANYGYTF. This rearrangement joins TRBV10-3 to TRBJ1-2; tentative D call: TRBD1 (6 bases). The CDR3 spans 15 residues. The V gene lost 11 bases and the J gene lost 0 bases, with 19 bases spanning the gap. CDR1 ENHRY and CDR2 SYGVKD come from the germline V gene.

The CDR3 loop reads CASSSGLAGTSTDTQYF. The CDR3 DNA sequence: TGCGCCAGCAGCTCAGGACTAGCGGGAACTAGCACAGATACGCAGTATTTT. The V and J genes are TRBV5-1 and TRBJ2-3; 12 bases align to TRBD2. Germline CDR1 SGHRS, CDR2 YFSETQ. With V trimmed by 3 bases and J by 0 bases, 5 bases remained unmatched. The CDR3 loop spans 17 amino acids.

The chain joins TRBV9 to TRBJ1-1, with D unresolved. The V end lost 3 bases, the J end lost 0 bases, and 12 bases lay between the germline ends. The CDR3 extends over 15 amino acids. Germline loops: CDR1 SGDLS, CDR2 YYNGEE. The DNA for the CDR3 is TGTGCCAGCAGCGCAGGCCCAGGATTGAACACTGAAGCTTTCTTT. Translated: CASSAGPGLNTEAFF.